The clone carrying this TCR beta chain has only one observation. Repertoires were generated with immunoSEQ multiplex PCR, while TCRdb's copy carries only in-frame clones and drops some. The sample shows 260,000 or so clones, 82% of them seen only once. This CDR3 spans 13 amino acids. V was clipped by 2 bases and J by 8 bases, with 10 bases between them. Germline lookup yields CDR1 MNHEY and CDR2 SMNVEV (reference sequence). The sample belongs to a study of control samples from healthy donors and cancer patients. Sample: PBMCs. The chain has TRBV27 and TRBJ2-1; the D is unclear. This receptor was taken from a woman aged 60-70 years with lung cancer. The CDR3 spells CASSLERVHEQFF. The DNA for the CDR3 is TGTGCCAGCAGTTTAGAACGCGTGCATGAGCAGTTCTTC.